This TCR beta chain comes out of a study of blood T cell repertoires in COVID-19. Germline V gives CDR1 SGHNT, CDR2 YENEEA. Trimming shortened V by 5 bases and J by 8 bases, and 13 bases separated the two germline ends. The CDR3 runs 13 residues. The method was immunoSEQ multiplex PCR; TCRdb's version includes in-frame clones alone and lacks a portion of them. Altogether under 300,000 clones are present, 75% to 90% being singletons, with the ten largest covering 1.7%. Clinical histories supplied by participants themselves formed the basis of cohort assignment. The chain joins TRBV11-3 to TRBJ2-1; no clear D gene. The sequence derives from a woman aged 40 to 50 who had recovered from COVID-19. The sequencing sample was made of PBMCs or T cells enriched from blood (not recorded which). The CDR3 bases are TGTGCCAGCAGCATTTCTCTCGCGTATGAGCAGTTCTTC. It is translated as CASSISLAYEQFF.